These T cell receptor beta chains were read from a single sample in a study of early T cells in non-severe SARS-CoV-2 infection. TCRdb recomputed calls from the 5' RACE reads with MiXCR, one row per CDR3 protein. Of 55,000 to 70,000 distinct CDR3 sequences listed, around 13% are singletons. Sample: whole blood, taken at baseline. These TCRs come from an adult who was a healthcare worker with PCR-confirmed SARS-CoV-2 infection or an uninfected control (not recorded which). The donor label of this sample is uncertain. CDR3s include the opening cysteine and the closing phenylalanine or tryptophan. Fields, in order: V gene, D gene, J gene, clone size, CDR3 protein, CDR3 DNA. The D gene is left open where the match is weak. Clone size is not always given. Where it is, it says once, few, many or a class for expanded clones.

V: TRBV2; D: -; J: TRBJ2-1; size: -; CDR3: CASSEVSRTPHDSNEQFF; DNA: TGTGCCAGCAGTGAAGTTTCGAGGACTCCGCACGATTCCAATGAGCAGTTCTTC
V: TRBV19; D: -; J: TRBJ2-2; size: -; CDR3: CATSNGAGTAGELFF; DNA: TGTGCCACATCAAACGGGGCAGGGACGGCCGGGGAGCTGTTTTTT
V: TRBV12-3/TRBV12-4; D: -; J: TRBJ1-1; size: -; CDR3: CASSLLGSGVSEAFF; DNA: TGTGCCAGCAGTTTATTAGGGTCCGGTGTATCTGAAGCTTTCTTT
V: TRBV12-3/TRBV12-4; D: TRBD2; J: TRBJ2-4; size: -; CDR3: CASSGTSGVLAKNIQYF; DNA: TGTGCCAGCTCGGGGACTAGCGGGGTTCTAGCCAAAAACATTCAGTACTTC
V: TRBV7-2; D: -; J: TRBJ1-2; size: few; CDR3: CASSLEGTVIYGYTF; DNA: TGTGCCAGCAGCTTAGAAGGGACGGTCATCTATGGCTACACCTTC
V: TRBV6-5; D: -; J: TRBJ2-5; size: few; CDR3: CATKKGGAGETQYF; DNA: TGTGCCACCAAGAAAGGGGGGGCGGGAGAGACCCAGTACTTC
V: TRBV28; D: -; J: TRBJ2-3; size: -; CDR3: CASRPLGFTDTQYF; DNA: TGTGCCAGCAGGCCACTCGGGTTCACAGATACGCAGTATTTT
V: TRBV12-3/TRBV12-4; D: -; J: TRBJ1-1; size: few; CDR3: CASTVHMNTEAFF; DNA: TGTGCCAGCACCGTGCACATGAACACTGAAGCTTTCTTT
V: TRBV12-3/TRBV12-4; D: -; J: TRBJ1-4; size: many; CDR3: CASSLGKLFF; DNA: TGTGCCAGCAGTTTGGGAAAACTGTTTTTT
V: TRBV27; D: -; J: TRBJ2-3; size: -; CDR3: CASSWTDSTDTQYF; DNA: TGTGCCAGCAGTTGGACGGATTCCACAGATACGCAGTATTTT
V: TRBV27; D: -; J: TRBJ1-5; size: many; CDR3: CASSSNQGYNQPQHF; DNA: TGTGCCAGCAGTTCAAATCAGGGTTACAATCAGCCCCAGCATTTT
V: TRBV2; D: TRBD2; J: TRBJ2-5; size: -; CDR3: CASSEPMTSGIETQYF; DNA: TGTGCCAGCAGTGAACCCATGACTAGCGGGATAGAGACCCAGTACTTC
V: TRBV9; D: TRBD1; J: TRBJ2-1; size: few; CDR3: CASSVSTGIGEQFF; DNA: TGTGCCAGCAGCGTTTCGACAGGGATAGGTGAGCAGTTCTTC
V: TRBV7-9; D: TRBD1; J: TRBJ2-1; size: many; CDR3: CASRPPTGGERNEQFF; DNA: TGTGCCAGCAGGCCCCCAACAGGGGGCGAGAGGAATGAGCAGTTCTTC
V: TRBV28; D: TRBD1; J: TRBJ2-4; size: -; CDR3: CASSLRQGASKNIQYF; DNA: TGTGCCAGCAGTTTGAGACAGGGGGCCTCCAAAAACATTCAGTACTTC
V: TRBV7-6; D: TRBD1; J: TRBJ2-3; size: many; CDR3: CASSARTGSTDTQYF; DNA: TGTGCCAGCAGCGCCCGGACAGGTAGCACAGATACGCAGTATTTT
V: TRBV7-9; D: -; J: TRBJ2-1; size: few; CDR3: CASSRRDGDEQFF; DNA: TGTGCCAGCAGCCGCCGAGATGGGGATGAGCAGTTCTTC
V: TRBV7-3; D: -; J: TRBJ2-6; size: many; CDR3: CASSFSGPVGANVLTF; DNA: TGTGCCAGCAGCTTCTCAGGCCCGGTTGGGGCCAACGTCCTGACTTTC
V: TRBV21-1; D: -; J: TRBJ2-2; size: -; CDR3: CASSRQGDTGELFF; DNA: TGTGCCAGCAGCAGGCAGGGCGACACCGGGGAGCTGTTTTTT